The 32 T cell receptor beta chains presented below share a single source sample, sequenced in a study of blood T cells in healthy people across ages (dated by TCRdb to between 2015 and 2016). The library was generated by 5' RACE. TCRdb records Illumina HiSeq 2500 as the sequencer. The second PCR ran for roughly 7 to 12 cycles and used a J-beta primer mix along with a sample-barcoded 5' primer. TCRdb took the public reads, trimmed them with fastp at Q25, ran MiXCR for clone calling and kept in-frame beta chains. Entries are consolidated by CDR3 protein sequence, retaining the most common genes and DNA. Present in this sample are more than 650,000 distinct CDR3 sequences, about 55% of which were seen just once. The top ten clonotypes cover about 42% of the sample. Source material: blood. Receptors were obtained from a man aged 80 or over in good health.

This chain links TRBV27 with TRBJ2-7, with D possibly called TRBD1 or TRBD2 (5 bases each). Looked up from germline, CDR1 is MNHEY and CDR2 is SMNVEV (reference sequence). This CDR3 comprises 14 residues. V lost 5 bases and J 8 bases, leaving 19 bases between the germline ends. The CDR3: CASSTSSGATKQYF. The CDR3, as DNA: TGTGCCAGCAGTACTTCTTCCGGGGCTACGAAGCAGTACTTC.

The chain employs TRBV20-1 and TRBJ1-2, with D possibly matching TRBD1 (6 bases). The CDR3 runs 14 residues. With 1 base removed from V and 6 bases from J, the gap between germline ends came to 15 bases. Germline V gives CDR1 DFQATT, CDR2 SNEGSKA (reference sequence). The CDR3 loop is CSARVLGGRDGYTF. The CDR3 DNA reads as TGCAGTGCTAGAGTGTTGGGGGGGCGGGATGGCTACACCTTC.

The chain has TRBV20-1 and TRBJ1-5; a weak D match, TRBD1 (6 bases). The V gene's germline CDR1 is DFQATT and CDR2 SNEGSKA (reference sequence). V was shortened by 0 bases and J by 1 base, with 19 bases between the two germline ends. The CDR3 totals 18 residues. DNA for the CDR3: TGCAGTGCTAGAGATGCTGGACCCGCAGGGGTGAGCAATCAGCCCCAGCATTTT. Amino acid sequence: CSARDAGPAGVSNQPQHF.

The chain recombines TRBV5-1 with TRBJ2-1, with no clear D. In germline, CDR1 is SGHRS, CDR2 YFSETQ. This CDR3 comprises 16 residues. V dropped 0 bases and J dropped 6 bases, with 16 bases sitting between them. The CDR3 protein is CASSLGAGVTLNEQFF. CDR3 DNA: TGCGCCAGCAGCTTGGGTGCTGGCGTTACCCTCAATGAGCAGTTCTTC.

The chain has TRBV4-2 and TRBJ2-1; D uncertain. This CDR3 has 14 residues. V was clipped by 4 bases and J by 8 bases, with 15 bases between them. Germline V gene lookup returns CDR1 LGHNA and CDR2 YNFKEQ. CDR3 sequence reads: CASSRLTLGYEQFF. In DNA form, the CDR3 reads TGTGCCAGCAGCCGTTTGACTCTAGGTTATGAGCAGTTCTTC.

V gene TRBV20-1 combines with J gene TRBJ2-3, with 8 bases fitting TRBD2. Germline lookup yields CDR1 DFQATT and CDR2 SNEGSKA (reference sequence). V lost 1 base to trimming and J lost 14 bases; unmatched junction nucleotides: 20. CDR3 length: 16 amino acids. Here the CDR3 reads CSARAVHDIAGRYAYF. The CDR3, as DNA: TGCAGTGCTAGAGCCGTCCACGACATAGCGGGAAGATACGCGTATTTT.

The chain has TRBV5-1 and TRBJ2-2, with 11 bases fitting TRBD1. With 4 bases clipped from V and 0 bases from J, the junction kept 11 bases outside the gene matches. The CDR3 is 19 amino acids. The germline V gene has CDR1 SGHRS and CDR2 YFSETQ. This CDR3 is CASSLTPQGQGANTGELFF. DNA for the CDR3: TGCGCCAGCAGCCTGACGCCCCAGGGACAGGGGGCGAACACCGGGGAGCTGTTTTTT.

V and J are TRBV13 and TRBJ2-6; D tentatively fits TRBD1 or TRBD2 (6 bases each). V lost 5 bases, J lost 0 bases, and 17 bases lay in between. The length of the CDR3 is 18 residues. Germline V CDR1 and CDR2: PRHDT, FYEKMQ (reference sequence). CDR3 residues: CASSPNGGRPSGANVLTF. CDR3 bases: TGTGCCAGCAGCCCTAATGGGGGGCGGCCCTCTGGGGCCAACGTCCTGACTTTC. Drawing the rest from reference TRBV13 and TRBJ2-6, the complete variable domain is AAGVIQSPRHLIKEKRETATLKCYPIPRHDTVYWYQQGPGQDPQFLISFYEKMQSDKGSIPDRFSAQQFSDYHSELNMSSLELGDSALYFCASSPNGGRPSGANVLTFGAGSRLTVL.

V usage is TRBV14 and J usage is TRBJ1-2, with D unclear. This CDR3 has 15 residues. Germline V lookup: CDR1 SGHDN, CDR2 FVKESK. Trimming removed 1 base from V and 4 bases from J, with 13 bases in between. The CDR3 here is CASSQVGSHSYGYTF. The CDR3 DNA reads TGTGCCAGCAGCCAAGTCGGGTCCCACTCCTATGGCTACACCTTC.

The J gene is TRBJ1-6, the V gene TRBV5-1; TRBD1 is a possible D gene (6 bases). V gave up 4 bases and J gave up 10 bases, with 18 bases separating them. The CDR3 consists of 15 residues. Germline values: CDR1 SGHRS, CDR2 YFSETQ. The chain's CDR3 is CASSRGTAGESPLHF. The CDR3, as DNA: TGCGCCAGCAGCCGGGGAACGGCAGGGGAATCACCCCTCCACTTT.

V and J are TRBV20-1 and TRBJ2-3; TRBD2 matches 8 bases. Germline V gene sequence: CDR1 DFQATT, CDR2 SNEGSKA (reference sequence). Trimming cost V 6 bases and J 6 bases; bases outside gene matches: 11. The CDR3 is 14 amino acids. CDR3: CSARGGGRRDTQYF. As DNA, the CDR3 is TGCAGTGCACGCGGGGGCGGGAGGAGGGATACGCAGTATTTT.

For this clonotype: A read error may produce the germline difference seen at one junction end. The chain carries TRBV6-6 and TRBJ1-1; D is perhaps TRBD1 (5 bases). This CDR3 contains 13 residues. CDR1 MNHNY and CDR2 SVGAGI come from the germline V gene (reference sequence). The CDR3 sequence is CTSSFQGPTEAFF. The CDR3 DNA reads TGTACCAGCAGTTTCCAGGGACCCACTGAAGCTTTCTTT.

The genes are TRBV27 and TRBJ2-7; 10 nucleotides align to TRBD2. Germline values: CDR1 MNHEY, CDR2 SMNVEV (reference sequence). With V trimmed by 7 bases and J by 4 bases, 10 bases remained unmatched. This CDR3 has 15 residues. The CDR3 DNA reads as TGTGCCAGCACTAAAGCTAGCGGGAGTCAATACGAGCAGTACTTC. It yields the protein CASTKASGSQYEQYF.

The V and J genes are TRBV2 and TRBJ2-7; 8 nucleotides agree with TRBD1. Looked up from germline, CDR1 is SNHLY and CDR2 is FYNNEI. The V gene end was trimmed by 8 bases and the J gene end by 4 bases; junction bases not matched to a gene: 4. The CDR3 consists of 12 residues. DNA of the CDR3: TGTGCCAGCCGGACAGGGCCGTACGAGCAGTACTTC. Its protein is CASRTGPYEQYF.

The chain recombines TRBV6-2 or TRBV6-3 with TRBJ1-1; D is possibly TRBD1 (5 bases). The CDR3 extends over 16 amino acids. CDR1 is MNHEY and CDR2 is SVGEGT in the germline V gene. V lost 6 bases to trimming and J lost 2 bases, with 19 bases between them. The CDR3 nucleotides read TGTGCCAGCAGCCGCCTAACGACAGCGTATAACACTGAAGCTTTCTTT. It specifies CASSRLTTAYNTEAFF.

V usage is TRBV11-2 and J usage is TRBJ2-7; no clear D gene. CDR3 length equals 11 residues. Germline values: CDR1 SGHAT, CDR2 FQNNGV. Trimming pared 6 bases from V and 6 bases from J, leaving 9 bases between. In DNA form, the CDR3 reads TGTGCCAGCAGATCTGGTCGCGAGCAGTACTTC. It is translated as CASRSGREQYF.

The chain joins TRBV5-4 to TRBJ2-3; D might be TRBD1 (5 bases). Germline CDR1 is SGHNT and CDR2 is YYREEE (reference sequence). V was clipped by 4 bases and J by 14 bases, with 17 bases between them. The CDR3 length is 12 residues. CDR3 bases: TGTGCCAGCAGCCTTAGAGACAGATACGCGTATTTT. It encodes CASSLRDRYAYF.

The gene calls are TRBV7-2 and TRBJ2-5, with TRBD1 identical over 7 bases. Trimming at V came to 4 bases and at J to 10 bases, leaving 6 bases not matched to a gene. CDR3 length equals 12 residues. Germline assignment: CDR1 SGHTA and CDR2 FQGNSA. The CDR3 here is CASSSTGPVQYF. The CDR3 nucleotides are TGTGCCAGCAGCTCGACAGGGCCGGTCCAGTACTTC.

This chain links TRBV6-5 with TRBJ2-1, with 7 bases aligning to TRBD2. After removal of 6 bases from V and 4 bases from J, the junction contained 9 bases not matched to a gene. The CDR3 contains 15 residues. Germline CDR1 is MNHEY and CDR2 is SVGAGI. CDR3 DNA sequence: TGTGCCAGCAGACGGGAGGTAGGAGGATACAATGAGCAGTTCTTC. Residues: CASRREVGGYNEQFF.

V usage is TRBV3-1 and J usage is TRBJ1-2; D not certain. The V gene lost 1 base and the J gene lost 8 bases, with 8 bases spanning the gap. Germline V gene sequence: CDR1 LGHDT, CDR2 YNNKEL (reference sequence). The length of the CDR3 is 12 residues. In DNA form, the CDR3 reads TGTGCCAGCAGCCAAGGTCTAGCGGGCTACACCTTC. This translates into CASSQGLAGYTF.

This clonotype appeared a few times. The chain is built from TRBV2 and TRBJ2-4; D gene ambiguous. This CDR3 comprises 14 residues. Germline lookup yields CDR1 SNHLY and CDR2 FYNNEI. Trimming left V 6 bases short and J 0 bases short, with 9 bases between. The CDR3 is CASRYGIAKNIQYF. In DNA, the CDR3 is TGTGCCAGCAGATACGGCATAGCCAAAAACATTCAGTACTTC. Supplemented by reference TRBV2 and TRBJ2-4, the full variable domain reads EPEVTQTPSHQVTQMGQEVILRCVPISNHLYFYWYRQILGQKVEFLVSFYNNEISEKSEIFDDQFSVERPDGSNFTLKIRSTKLEDSAMYFCASRYGIAKNIQYFGAGTRLSVL.

This sequence joins TRBV28 and TRBJ2-3; tentative D call: TRBD2 (5 bases). The CDR3 is 16 residues long. V was pared by 5 bases and J by 0 bases, with 15 bases between. From germline, CDR1 is MDHEN and CDR2 SYDVKM. The CDR3 is CASSHQRGSSTDTQYF. The CDR3 nucleotides read TGTGCCAGCAGTCACCAACGGGGTTCTAGCACAGATACGCAGTATTTT.

In nucleotides, the CDR3 is TGCAGCGTTGACCCCAAGTACAATGAGCAGTTCTTC. Protein: CSVDPKYNEQFF. This rearrangement joins TRBV29-1 to TRBJ2-1, with D uncertain. The CDR3 length is 12 residues. V was pared by 3 bases and J by 4 bases, with 7 bases between. CDR1 is SQVTM and CDR2 is ANQGSEA in the germline V gene.

This clonotype was detected only a few times. This sequence joins TRBV15 and TRBJ2-7; TRBD1 matches 8 bases. CDR1 is LNHNV, CDR2 YYDKDF, per germline (reference sequence). After removal of 4 bases from V and 5 bases from J, the junction contained 7 bases not matched to a gene. The CDR3 totals 14 residues. The CDR3 loop is CATSNPGQGHEQYF. The DNA of the CDR3 is TGTGCCACCAGCAACCCCGGACAGGGCCACGAGCAGTACTTC.

J is TRBJ2-7 and V is TRBV7-2; 7 bases agree with TRBD1. The V gene end was trimmed by 5 bases and the J gene end by 10 bases; junction bases not matched to a gene: 17. Germline V lookup: CDR1 SGHTA, CDR2 FQGNSA. This CDR3 has 15 residues. The CDR3 spells CASSTRTGLSVAQYF. The CDR3 bases are TGTGCCAGCAGCACGAGGACAGGCTTGAGTGTTGCCCAGTACTTC.

V and J are TRBV10-3 and TRBJ2-1, with 13 positions matching TRBD2. Germline trimming cut 2 bases from V and 13 bases from J; bases unmatched to any gene: 8. This CDR3 comprises 15 residues. Germline CDR1 reads ENHRY; CDR2 reads SYGVKD. This CDR3 reads CAISETSGRAWSQFF. CDR3 in DNA: TGTGCCATCAGTGAGACTAGCGGGAGGGCCTGGTCACAGTTCTTC.

This chain joins TRBV2 and TRBJ2-3, with 8 bases aligning to TRBD2. V dropped 6 bases and J dropped 14; count of bases not matched to a gene: 19. The CDR3 contains 15 residues. Germline CDR1 and CDR2: SNHLY and FYNNEI. CDR3 residues: CASSLSGGEGRYAYF. The CDR3 DNA reads TGTGCCAGCAGCCTCAGCGGGGGAGAGGGGAGATACGCGTATTTT. The entire variable domain, with the rest obtained from reference TRBV2 and TRBJ2-3, is as follows: EPEVTQTPSHQVTQMGQEVILRCVPISNHLYFYWYRQILGQKVEFLVSFYNNEISEKSEIFDDQFSVERPDGSNFTLKIRSTKLEDSAMYFCASSLSGGEGRYAYFGPGTRLTVL.

The genes are TRBV29-1 and TRBJ2-3, with 10 bases that match TRBD2. Germline values: CDR1 SQVTM, CDR2 ANQGSEA. The CDR3 totals 15 residues. The V segment lost 3 bases and the J segment 14 bases; nucleotides outside the gene matches: 17. CDR3 coding DNA: TGCAGCGTTGATGGAGCGGGGGGGCCGAGGAGATACGCGTATTTT. It codes for CSVDGAGGPRRYAYF.

The rearrangement links TRBV24-1 to TRBJ2-1; tentative D call: TRBD1 (5 bases). The length of the CDR3 is 16 residues. The germline V gene encodes CDR1 KGHDR and CDR2 SFDVKD. Trimming shortened V by 0 bases and J by 0 bases, and 8 bases separated the two germline ends. The CDR3 DNA reads TGTGCCACCAGTGATTTGGCCAGGGCCTCCTACAATGAGCAGTTCTTC. It codes for CATSDLARASYNEQFF.

This clonotype came up a few times. This chain uses TRBV29-1 with TRBJ2-7, with D maybe TRBD1 (6 bases). The germline V gene encodes CDR1 SQVTM and CDR2 ANQGSEA. Deletions cut 4 bases from V and 0 bases from J, with 13 bases between. This CDR3 spans 14 amino acids. CDR3 coding DNA: TGCAGCGTTGTCGCGACAGGAGTCTCCTACGAGCAGTACTTC. Its protein product is CSVVATGVSYEQYF.

This clonotype showed up many times. The V call is TRBV4-2, the J call TRBJ2-7, with a possible D match to TRBD1 (5 bases). CDR1 is LGHNA, CDR2 YNFKEQ, per germline. This CDR3 contains 12 residues. With 2 bases removed from V and 6 bases from J, the gap between germline ends came to 8 bases. CDR3 bases: TGTGCCAGCAGCCAACCCACAGGCGAGCAGTACTTC. Its protein is CASSQPTGEQYF.

In its sample, this clonotype was seen a few times. This sequence joins TRBV20-1 and TRBJ2-7; D is unresolved. Germline assignment: CDR1 DFQATT and CDR2 SNEGSKA (reference sequence). V lost 0 bases and J lost 3, with 9 bases in between. CDR3 length: 13 amino acids. The CDR3 is CSARDDVLYEQYF. CDR3 nucleotides: TGCAGTGCTAGAGATGACGTCCTCTACGAGCAGTACTTC.